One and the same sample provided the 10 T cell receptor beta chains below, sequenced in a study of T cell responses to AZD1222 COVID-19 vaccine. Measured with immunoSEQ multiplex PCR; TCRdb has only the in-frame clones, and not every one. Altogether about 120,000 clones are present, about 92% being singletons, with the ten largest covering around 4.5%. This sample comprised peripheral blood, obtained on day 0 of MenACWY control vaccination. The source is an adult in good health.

This chain's CDR3 is CASSLDADQETQYF. In nucleotides, the CDR3 is TGTGCCAGCAGCTTAGATGCAGACCAAGAGACCCAGTACTTC. The chain carries TRBV7-6 and TRBJ2-5; D remains ambiguous. Trimming removed 1 base from V and 0 bases from J, with 6 bases in between. There are 14 residues in the CDR3. From germline, CDR1 is SGHVS and CDR2 FNYEAQ.

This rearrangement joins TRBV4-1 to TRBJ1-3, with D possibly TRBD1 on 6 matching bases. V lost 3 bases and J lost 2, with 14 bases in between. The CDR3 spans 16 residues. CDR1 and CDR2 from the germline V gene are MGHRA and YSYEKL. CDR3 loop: CASSHLGGGPGNTIYF. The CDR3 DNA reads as TGCGCCAGCAGCCACTTAGGAGGGGGACCTGGAAACACCATATATTTT.

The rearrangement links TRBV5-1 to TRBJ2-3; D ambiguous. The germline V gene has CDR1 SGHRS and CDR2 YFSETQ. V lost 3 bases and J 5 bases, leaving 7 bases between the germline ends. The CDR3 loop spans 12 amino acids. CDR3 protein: CASSWNGDTQYF. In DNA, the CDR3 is TGCGCCAGCAGCTGGAACGGAGATACGCAGTATTTT.

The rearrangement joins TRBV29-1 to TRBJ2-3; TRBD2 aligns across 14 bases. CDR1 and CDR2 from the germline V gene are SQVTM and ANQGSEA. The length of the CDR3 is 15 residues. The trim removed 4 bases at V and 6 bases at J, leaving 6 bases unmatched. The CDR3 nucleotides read TGCAGCGTTGCGAGGAGACTAGCGGGGGGGGATACGCAGTATTTT. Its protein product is CSVARRLAGGDTQYF.

The CDR3 DNA is TGTGCCAGCAGTGGGTGGCTGCCAGTCGATGAGCAGTTCTTC. Protein: CASSGWLPVDEQFF. V and J are TRBV2 and TRBJ2-1, with D unresolved. The V gene lost 4 bases and the J gene lost 8 bases, with 15 bases spanning the gap. This CDR3 is 14 amino acids long. Germline values: CDR1 SNHLY, CDR2 FYNNEI. Filled out from reference TRBV2 and TRBJ2-1, the complete variable domain reads EPEVTQTPSHQVTQMGQEVILRCVPISNHLYFYWYRQILGQKVEFLVSFYNNEISEKSEIFDDQFSVERPDGSNFTLKIRSTKLEDSAMYFCASSGWLPVDEQFFGPGTRLTVL.

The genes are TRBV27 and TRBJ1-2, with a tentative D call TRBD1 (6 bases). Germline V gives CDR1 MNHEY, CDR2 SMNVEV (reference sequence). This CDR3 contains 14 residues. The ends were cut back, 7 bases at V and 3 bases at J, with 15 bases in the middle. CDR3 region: CASTFAQGDYGYTF. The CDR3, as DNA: TGTGCCAGCACCTTTGCACAGGGCGACTATGGCTACACCTTC.

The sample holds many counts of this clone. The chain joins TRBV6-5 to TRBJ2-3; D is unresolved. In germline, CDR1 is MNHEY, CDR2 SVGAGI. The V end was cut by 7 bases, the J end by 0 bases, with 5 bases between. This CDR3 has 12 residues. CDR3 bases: TGTGCCAGCAAACAGAGCACAGATACGCAGTATTTT. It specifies CASKQSTDTQYF.

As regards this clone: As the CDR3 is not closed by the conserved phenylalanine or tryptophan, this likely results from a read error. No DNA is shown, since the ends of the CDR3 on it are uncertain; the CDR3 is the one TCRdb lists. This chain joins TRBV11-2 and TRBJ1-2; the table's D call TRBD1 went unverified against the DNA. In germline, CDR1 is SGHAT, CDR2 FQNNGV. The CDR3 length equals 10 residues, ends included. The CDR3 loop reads CASSLHRPPL.

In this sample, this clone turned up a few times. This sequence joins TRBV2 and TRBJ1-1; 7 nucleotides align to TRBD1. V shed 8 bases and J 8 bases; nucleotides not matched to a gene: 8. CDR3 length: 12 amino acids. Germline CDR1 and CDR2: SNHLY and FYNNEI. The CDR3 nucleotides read TGTGCCAGCTGGAACGACAGGGCCGAAGCTTTCTTT. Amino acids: CASWNDRAEAFF.

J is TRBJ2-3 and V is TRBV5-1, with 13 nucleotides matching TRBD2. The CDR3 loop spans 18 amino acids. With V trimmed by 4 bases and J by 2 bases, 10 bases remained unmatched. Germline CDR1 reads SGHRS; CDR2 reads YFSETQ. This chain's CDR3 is CASSTRTSGSLLTDTQYF. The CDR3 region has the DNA TGCGCCAGCAGCACTAGGACTAGCGGGAGCCTCCTCACAGATACGCAGTATTTT.